This T cell receptor (beta chain) is from a study of CD8+ T cells in alopecia areata. RNA was extracted and reverse transcribed into cDNA as the sequencing template. Here immunoSEQ multiplex PCR was the method, and the copy in TCRdb shows in-frame clones only, minus some. The repertoire consists of roughly 190,000 clones, with around 60% occurring once and the leading ten covering approximately 0.69%. Stated treatment: oral pan-JAK inhibitor, 5-10 mg twice daily. The sample here was CD4+ T cells sorted from blood, taken at week 4, from a patient treated with tofacitinib. The clonotype was recovered from a human donor with alopecia areata.

CDR3 sequence (DNA): TGCGCCAGCAGCACGAGTCCCGGGGATCAGCCCCAGCATTTT. Translation: CASSTSPGDQPQHF. The gene calls are TRBV5-1 and TRBJ1-5; D ambiguous. Germline assignment: CDR1 SGHRS and CDR2 YFSETQ. This CDR3 is 14 amino acids long. V was cut by 4 bases and J by 5 bases, with 13 bases left in between.